A selection of T cell receptor beta chains follows, all from one sample in a study of beta chain features in type 1 diabetes. TCRdb keeps only in-frame clones here, not all; method: immunoSEQ multiplex PCR. Altogether hundreds of thousands of clones are present, around 68% being singletons, with the ten largest covering 0.053%. Sequenced sample: naive CD4+ T cells from blood. The receptors shown here come from a man aged 25-45 years in good health. Both conserved end residues are part of each CDR3. D genes are given only for firm matches. Not all rows give a size; the values are once, few, many and, for expanded clones, a class.

clone_size	j_call	v_call	d_call	cdr3_nt	cdr3_aa
-	TRBJ2-5	TRBV29-1	TRBD2	TGCAGCGTTGAGGCTAGCGGGCAGGAGACCCAGTACTTC	CSVEASGQETQYF
-	TRBJ1-2	TRBV19	TRBD1	TGTGCCAGTAGGACCCAGGGGGGCCGTCATGGCTACACCTTC	CASRTQGGRHGYTF
-	TRBJ2-5	TRBV29-1	-	TGCAGCGTTGCGATGCTGCGGCAAGAGACCCAGTACTTC	CSVAMLRQETQYF
-	TRBJ2-3	TRBV5-4	TRBD2	TGTGCCAGCAGCTTGGTTAGCGGGGGGGGCACAGATACGCAGTATTTT	CASSLVSGGGTDTQYF
-	TRBJ1-2	TRBV10-3	TRBD1	TGTGCCATCAAGAGACAGGGGAAGGTTGGCGACTATGGCTACACCTTC	CAIKRQGKVGDYGYTF
-	TRBJ1-3	TRBV9	TRBD1	TGTGCCAGCAGCAGCACAGGGGGCTCTGGAAACACCATATATTTT	CASSSTGGSGNTIYF
-	TRBJ2-1	TRBV30	TRBD2	TGTGCCTGGGGGACTAGCGGGAGGCATGAGCAGTTCTTC	CAWGTSGRHEQFF
few	TRBJ2-1	TRBV19	-	TGTGCCAGTAGTAGGCGGCAGGTGGACTACAATGAGCAGTTCTTC	CASSRRQVDYNEQFF
few	TRBJ2-5	TRBV5-6	TRBD1	TGTGCCAGCAGCGGGCAGGGGGCAGTTCGGGAGACCCAGTACTTC	CASSGQGAVRETQYF
-	TRBJ2-1	TRBV30	-	TGTGCCTGGGTCCCGAGGGGGCAGTTCTTC	CAWVPRGQFF
few	TRBJ2-7	TRBV28	-	TGTGCCAGCAGTTTGGGGACACTGGGGGCCTACGAGCAGTACTTC	CASSLGTLGAYEQYF
-	TRBJ2-3	TRBV30	TRBD2	TGTGCCTGGCAAGCGGGGGGCGGGATCACAGATACGCAGTATTTT	CAWQAGGGITDTQYF
-	TRBJ2-5	TRBV29-1	-	TGCAGCGTTGAACAATTTGAGACCCAGTACTTC	CSVEQFETQYF
few	TRBJ1-1	TRBV28	-	TGTGCCAGCAGATCCGGGACCGCGAACACTGAAGCTTTCTTT	CASRSGTANTEAFF
once	TRBJ2-1	TRBV9	-	TGTGCCAGCAGCGTAGAGGGGACGATCTATGAGCAGTTCTTC	CASSVEGTIYEQFF
-	TRBJ2-1	TRBV12-5	-	TGTGCTAGTGCCTCGAGAAGCAACCCCCTCTACAATGAGCAGTTCTTC	CASASRSNPLYNEQFF
-	TRBJ2-7	TRBV15	-	TGTGCCACCAGCCGGGACGTGGCCTACGAGCAGTACTTC	CATSRDVAYEQYF
-	TRBJ1-4	TRBV23-1	-	TGCGCCAGCAGCCACCATATGGCCGGTGAAAAACTGTTTTTT	CASSHHMAGEKLFF
-	TRBJ2-2	TRBV11-2	TRBD2	TGTGCCAGCAGCTTAGATCGAGGACTAGTGATCACCGGGGAGCTGTTTTTT	CASSLDRGLVITGELFF
-	TRBJ2-7	TRBV15	TRBD2	TGTGCCACCAGCAGAGATCCTAGCGGGAGGGGAAGCTCCTACGAGCAGTACTTC	CATSRDPSGRGSSYEQYF
-	TRBJ2-5	TRBV30	-	TGTGCCACCCGACCAGGATCGGAGACCCAGTACTTC	CATRPGSETQYF
few	TRBJ2-5	TRBV7-2	TRBD2	TGTGCCAGCAGCGGGGGGGTATACGAGACCCAGTACTTC	CASSGGVYETQYF
-	TRBJ2-7	TRBV7-2	TRBD2	TGTGCCAGCAGCTCTCGACTAGCTTGGGAGCAGTACTTC	CASSSRLAWEQYF
few	TRBJ1-3	TRBV23-1	-	TGCGCCAGCAGTCAATCGGGAAATTCTGGAAACACCATATATTTT	CASSQSGNSGNTIYF
-	TRBJ2-1	TRBV7-2	TRBD1	TGTGCCAGCAGCCCCGGGACAGGGGGCTACAATGAGCAGTTCTTC	CASSPGTGGYNEQFF
once	TRBJ1-1	TRBV30	-	TGTGCCTGGAGCAAGGGTTTAAACACTGAAGCTTTCTTT	CAWSKGLNTEAFF
-	TRBJ2-2	TRBV4-1	-	TGCGCCAGCAGCCAAGGGTTGGGCGGAGCGAACACCGGGGAGCTGTTTTTT	CASSQGLGGANTGELFF
-	TRBJ2-3	TRBV29-1	TRBD2	TGCAGCGTTGCCATGACTAGCGGTACGGCGGATACGCAGTATTTT	CSVAMTSGTADTQYF
-	TRBJ2-1	TRBV7-6	-	TGTGCCAGCAGCCCCACAGGGCGGTCCTACAATGAGCAGTTCTTC	CASSPTGRSYNEQFF
few	TRBJ2-3	TRBV30	-	TGTGCCTGGAGTGTCTTCTCAGGTGGGGATACGCAGTATTTT	CAWSVFSGGDTQYF
few	TRBJ2-1	TRBV29-1	-	TGCAGCGTTCGGCCTTGGGGGAATGAGCAGTTCTTC	CSVRPWGNEQFF
-	TRBJ2-7	TRBV30	-	TGTGCCTGGATTACCCAGCGCGAGCAGTACTTC	CAWITQREQYF
few	TRBJ2-5	TRBV30	-	TGTGCCTGGAGTGTACAGGGCCAAGAGACCCAGTACTTC	CAWSVQGQETQYF
-	TRBJ2-5	TRBV11-2	-	TGTGCCAGCAGCTTCGGGCAGATCGACCAAGAGACCCAGTACTTC	CASSFGQIDQETQYF
-	TRBJ2-3	TRBV7-2	TRBD2	TGTGCCAGCAGCTCCGGACTAGCGGGAGGCCCAGATACGCAGTATTTT	CASSSGLAGGPDTQYF
-	TRBJ1-1	TRBV29-1	-	TGCAGCGCAACAACCGACAGTCTTGTCACTGAAGCTTTCTTT	CSATTDSLVTEAFF
-	TRBJ2-5	TRBV30	-	TGTGCCTGTGAGGCGAGGCTAGCAATTCAGTACTTC	CACEARLAIQYF
-	TRBJ2-7	TRBV30	-	TGTGCCTGGATGACAGGCTACCCAAACTACGAGCAGTACTTC	CAWMTGYPNYEQYF
-	TRBJ1-2	TRBV6-5	-	TGTGCCAGCGCGAGGCTTTATGGCTACACCTTC	CASARLYGYTF
-	TRBJ2-1	TRBV5-6	TRBD1	TGTGCCAGCAGCTCCGGACAGGGAAGACTCTTC	CASSSGQGRLF
-	TRBJ1-1	TRBV5-1	TRBD1	TGCGCCAGCAGCAGGACAGGGGTCACTGAAGCTTTCTTT	CASSRTGVTEAFF
-	TRBJ1-5	TRBV29-1	TRBD1	TGCAGCGTAGGGACAGGGGGCGAGCAGCCCCAGCATTTT	CSVGTGGEQPQHF
few	TRBJ2-1	TRBV7-2	-	TGTGCCAGCAGCCCTCGGGACTTCACCAATGAGCAGTTCTTC	CASSPRDFTNEQFF
-	TRBJ2-1	TRBV9	TRBD1	TGTGCCAGCAGCGTCGGGACAGGGCTTGAGCAGTTCTTC	CASSVGTGLEQFF